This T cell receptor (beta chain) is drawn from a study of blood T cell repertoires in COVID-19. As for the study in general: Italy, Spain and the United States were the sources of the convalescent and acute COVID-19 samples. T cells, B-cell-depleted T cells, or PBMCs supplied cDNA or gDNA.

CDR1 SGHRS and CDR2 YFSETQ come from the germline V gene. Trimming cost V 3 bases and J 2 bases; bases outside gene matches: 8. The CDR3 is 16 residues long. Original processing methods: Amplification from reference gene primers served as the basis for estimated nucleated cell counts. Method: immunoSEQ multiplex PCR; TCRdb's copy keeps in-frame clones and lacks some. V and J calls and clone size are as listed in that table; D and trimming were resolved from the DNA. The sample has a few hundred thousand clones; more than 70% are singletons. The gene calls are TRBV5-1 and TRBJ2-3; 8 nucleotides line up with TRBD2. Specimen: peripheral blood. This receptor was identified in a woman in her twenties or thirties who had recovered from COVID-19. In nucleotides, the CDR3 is TGCGCCAGCAGCTACCAACTAGCGGACTACACAGATACGCAGTATTTT. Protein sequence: CASSYQLADYTDTQYF.